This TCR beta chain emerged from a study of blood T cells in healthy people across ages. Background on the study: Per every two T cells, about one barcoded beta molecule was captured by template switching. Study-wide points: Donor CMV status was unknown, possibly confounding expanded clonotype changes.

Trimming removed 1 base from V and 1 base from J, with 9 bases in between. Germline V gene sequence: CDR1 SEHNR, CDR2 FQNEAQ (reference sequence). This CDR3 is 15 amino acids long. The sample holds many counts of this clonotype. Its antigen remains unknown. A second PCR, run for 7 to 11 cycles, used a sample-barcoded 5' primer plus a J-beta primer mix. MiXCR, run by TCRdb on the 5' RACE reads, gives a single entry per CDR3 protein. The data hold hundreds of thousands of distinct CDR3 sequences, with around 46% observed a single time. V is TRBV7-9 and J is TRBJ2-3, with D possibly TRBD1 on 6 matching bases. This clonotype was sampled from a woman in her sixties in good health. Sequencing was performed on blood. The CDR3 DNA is TGTGCCAGCAGCTTAGGAGCAGGGGGCACAGATACGCAGTATTTT. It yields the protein CASSLGAGGTDTQYF.